The clone carrying this TCR beta chain has a count of ten or more. With 4 bases clipped from V and 2 bases from J, the junction kept 8 bases outside the gene matches. Germline-derived CDR1 and CDR2 are LGHNT and FRNRAP. The CDR3 length is 15 residues. Naive CD8 T cells were FACS-sorted by CD8+CD4-CCR7+CD45RA+ markers. These data belong to a study of molecular identifiers for immune sequencing clone quantification. TCRdb recomputed calls from the PCR reads with MiXCR, one row per CDR3 protein. The sample carries just under 65,000 distinct CDR3 sequences, under 20% recorded once. This TCR came from a human donor in good health. Some libraries in this study had Jurkat cell RNA spiked in. Sequencing was performed on naive CD8+ T cells from blood, with Jurkat cell RNA spiked in. Subset denoted: FACS-sorted CD8+CD4-CCR7+CD45RA+ naive T cells. The gene calls are TRBV12-5 and TRBJ2-7; 7 bases fit TRBD1. Here the CDR3 DNA reads TGTGCTAGTGGTTGCCAGGGGGAAATTCCCTACGAGCAGTACTTC. The encoded protein is CASGCQGEIPYEQYF.